This TCR beta chain was documented in a study of immune heterogeneity within non-small cell lung tumors. Overall study findings and caveats: Multiple tumor sites within a patient showed recurrence of identical dominant CDR3 beta clonotypes; site-unique high-frequency clones were present as well. Some T-cell receptor beta clonotypes occurred at high frequency. These high-frequency clonotypes were largely distinct between individual patients.

A note on this clonotype: The antigen is undetermined.

The germline V and J ends were trimmed by 2 bases and 8 bases, with 12 bases remaining between them. Germline CDR1 and CDR2: MNHEY and SVGEGT. The CDR3 extends over 13 amino acids. The TCR beta CDR3 region underwent multiplex PCR amplification with 32 V and 13 J primers. TCRdb recomputed calls from the multiplex PCR reads with MiXCR, one row per CDR3 protein. The profile covers about 23,000 distinct CDR3 sequences, with about 25% appearing a single time and around 3.8% taken by the ten largest. The starting template was genomic DNA from bulk tumor, roughly 650 ng per sample. Collection of several biopsies per primary tumor, spaced far apart, took place during surgery. Enrolled individuals presented with untreated, newly diagnosed non-small cell lung cancer and received curative surgery.

The rearrangement joins TRBV6-2 or TRBV6-3 to TRBJ1-1; D remains unclear. Sequenced sample: lung tumor tissue. This clonotype was obtained from a man aged 35-49 years with non-small cell lung cancer. Here the CDR3 reads CASSYNPHGEAFF. CDR3 in DNA: TGTGCCAGCAGTTACAATCCCCACGGAGAAGCTTTCTTT.